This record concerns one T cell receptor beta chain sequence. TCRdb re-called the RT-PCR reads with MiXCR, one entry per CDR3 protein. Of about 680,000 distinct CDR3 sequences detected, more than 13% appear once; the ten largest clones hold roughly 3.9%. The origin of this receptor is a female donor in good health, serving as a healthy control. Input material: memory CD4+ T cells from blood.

The CDR3 nucleotides read TGTGCCAGCAGGGAACGACAGGGAACTAATGAAAAACTGTTTTTT. The encoded protein is CASRERQGTNEKLFF. The gene calls are TRBV2 and TRBJ1-4; 7 nucleotides match TRBD1. Trimming took 6 bases from V and 1 from J; bases not matched to a gene: 5. The germline V gene has CDR1 SNHLY and CDR2 FYNNEI. The length of the CDR3 is 15 residues.